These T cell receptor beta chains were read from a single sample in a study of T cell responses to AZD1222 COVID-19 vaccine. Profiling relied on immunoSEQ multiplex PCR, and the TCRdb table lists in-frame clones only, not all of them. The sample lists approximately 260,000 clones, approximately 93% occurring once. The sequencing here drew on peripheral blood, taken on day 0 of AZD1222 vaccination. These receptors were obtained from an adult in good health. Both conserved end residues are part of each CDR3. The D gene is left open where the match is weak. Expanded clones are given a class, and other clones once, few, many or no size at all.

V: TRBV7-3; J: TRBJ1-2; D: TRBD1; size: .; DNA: TGTGCCAGCAGCAGGGGACAGGGCGATGGCTACACCTTC; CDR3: CASSRGQGDGYTF
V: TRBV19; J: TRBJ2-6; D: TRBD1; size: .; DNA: TGTGCCAGTAGTCCGGGACAGGGCCTGAGGGGGGCCAACGTCCTGACTTTC; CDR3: CASSPGQGLRGANVLTF
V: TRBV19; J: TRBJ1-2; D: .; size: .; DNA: TGTGCCAGTAGTAGGAGGACGCGCGCCTATGGCTACACCTTC; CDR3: CASSRRTRAYGYTF
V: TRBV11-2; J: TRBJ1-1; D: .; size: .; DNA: TGTGCCAGCAGCTCCCGACACTCTGAAGCTTTCTTT; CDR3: CASSSRHSEAFF
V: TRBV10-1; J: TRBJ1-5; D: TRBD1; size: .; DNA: TGCGCCAGCAGTGAGTCGGGACAGGGCCATAGCAATCAGCCCCAGCATTTT; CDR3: CASSESGQGHSNQPQHF
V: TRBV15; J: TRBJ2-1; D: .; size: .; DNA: TGTGCCACCAGCAGAGATTTCAGGGATGAGCAGTTCTTC; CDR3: CATSRDFRDEQFF
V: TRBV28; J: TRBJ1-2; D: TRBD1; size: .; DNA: TGTGCCAGCAGTCCCCTAACCGGGACAGGGGGCCGGAGCGGCTACACCTTC; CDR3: CASSPLTGTGGRSGYTF
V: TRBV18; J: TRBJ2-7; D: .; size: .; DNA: TGTGCCAGCTCACCCGGTACGGTTTCCCCGCACTACGAGCAGTACTTC; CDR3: CASSPGTVSPHYEQYF
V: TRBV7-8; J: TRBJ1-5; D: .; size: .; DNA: TGTGCCAGCAGCCCACGGGAAGGGATAGGTGGTAGGCAGCCCCAGCATTTT; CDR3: CASSPREGIGGRQPQHF
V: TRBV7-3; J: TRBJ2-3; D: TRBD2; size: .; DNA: TGTGCCAGCAGCCTTAGCGGGGGCCCTTTTGATACGCAGTATTTT; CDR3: CASSLSGGPFDTQYF
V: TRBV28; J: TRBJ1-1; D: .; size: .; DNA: TGTGCCAGCAGCCGTGCAGCGGTCACTGAAGCTTTCTTT; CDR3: CASSRAAVTEAFF
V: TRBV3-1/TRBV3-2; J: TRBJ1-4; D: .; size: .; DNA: TGTGCCAGCAGCCGGGCCACTGAAAAACTGTTTTTT; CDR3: CASSRATEKLFF
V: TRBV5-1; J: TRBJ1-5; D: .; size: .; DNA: TGCGCCAGCAGCAGGGACTGGGAGCCCCAGCATTTT; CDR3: CASSRDWEPQHF
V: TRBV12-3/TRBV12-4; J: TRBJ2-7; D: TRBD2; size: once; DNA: TGTGCCAGCAGTGTTAGCGGGAGCTACGAGCAGTACTTC; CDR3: CASSVSGSYEQYF
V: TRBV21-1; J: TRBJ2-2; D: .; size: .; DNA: TGTGCCAGCAGCCAAGGACTAGCAACCGGGGAGCTGTTTTTT; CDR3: CASSQGLATGELFF
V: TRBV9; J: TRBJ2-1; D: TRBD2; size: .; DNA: TGTGCCAGCAGCCACGAAGACAGCGGGAGGGCCGGGGATGAGCAGTTCTTC; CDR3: CASSHEDSGRAGDEQFF
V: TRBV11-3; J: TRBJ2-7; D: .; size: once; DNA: TGTGCCAGCAGCTTAGAGGCCACCTACGAGCAGTACTTC; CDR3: CASSLEATYEQYF